This TCR beta chain was identified during a study of T cell changes during pregnancy in multiple sclerosis. Repertoires were generated with immunoSEQ multiplex PCR, while TCRdb's copy carries only in-frame clones and drops some. The table includes more than 80,000 clones, about 95% detected once. The sequences come from peripheral blood, collected in the second trimester of pregnancy. This clonotype was obtained from a female donor with multiple sclerosis, enrolled in a pregnancy study.

The CDR3 DNA reads as TGTGCCAGCAGCTCGGGGGGAGCAACTGAAGCTTTCTTT. As protein: CASSSGGATEAFF. This chain links TRBV11-3 with TRBJ1-1; D possibly corresponds to TRBD1 (5 bases). V was pared by 4 bases and J by 5 bases, with 11 bases between. The CDR3 covers 13 residues. Germline loops: CDR1 SGHNT, CDR2 YENEEA.